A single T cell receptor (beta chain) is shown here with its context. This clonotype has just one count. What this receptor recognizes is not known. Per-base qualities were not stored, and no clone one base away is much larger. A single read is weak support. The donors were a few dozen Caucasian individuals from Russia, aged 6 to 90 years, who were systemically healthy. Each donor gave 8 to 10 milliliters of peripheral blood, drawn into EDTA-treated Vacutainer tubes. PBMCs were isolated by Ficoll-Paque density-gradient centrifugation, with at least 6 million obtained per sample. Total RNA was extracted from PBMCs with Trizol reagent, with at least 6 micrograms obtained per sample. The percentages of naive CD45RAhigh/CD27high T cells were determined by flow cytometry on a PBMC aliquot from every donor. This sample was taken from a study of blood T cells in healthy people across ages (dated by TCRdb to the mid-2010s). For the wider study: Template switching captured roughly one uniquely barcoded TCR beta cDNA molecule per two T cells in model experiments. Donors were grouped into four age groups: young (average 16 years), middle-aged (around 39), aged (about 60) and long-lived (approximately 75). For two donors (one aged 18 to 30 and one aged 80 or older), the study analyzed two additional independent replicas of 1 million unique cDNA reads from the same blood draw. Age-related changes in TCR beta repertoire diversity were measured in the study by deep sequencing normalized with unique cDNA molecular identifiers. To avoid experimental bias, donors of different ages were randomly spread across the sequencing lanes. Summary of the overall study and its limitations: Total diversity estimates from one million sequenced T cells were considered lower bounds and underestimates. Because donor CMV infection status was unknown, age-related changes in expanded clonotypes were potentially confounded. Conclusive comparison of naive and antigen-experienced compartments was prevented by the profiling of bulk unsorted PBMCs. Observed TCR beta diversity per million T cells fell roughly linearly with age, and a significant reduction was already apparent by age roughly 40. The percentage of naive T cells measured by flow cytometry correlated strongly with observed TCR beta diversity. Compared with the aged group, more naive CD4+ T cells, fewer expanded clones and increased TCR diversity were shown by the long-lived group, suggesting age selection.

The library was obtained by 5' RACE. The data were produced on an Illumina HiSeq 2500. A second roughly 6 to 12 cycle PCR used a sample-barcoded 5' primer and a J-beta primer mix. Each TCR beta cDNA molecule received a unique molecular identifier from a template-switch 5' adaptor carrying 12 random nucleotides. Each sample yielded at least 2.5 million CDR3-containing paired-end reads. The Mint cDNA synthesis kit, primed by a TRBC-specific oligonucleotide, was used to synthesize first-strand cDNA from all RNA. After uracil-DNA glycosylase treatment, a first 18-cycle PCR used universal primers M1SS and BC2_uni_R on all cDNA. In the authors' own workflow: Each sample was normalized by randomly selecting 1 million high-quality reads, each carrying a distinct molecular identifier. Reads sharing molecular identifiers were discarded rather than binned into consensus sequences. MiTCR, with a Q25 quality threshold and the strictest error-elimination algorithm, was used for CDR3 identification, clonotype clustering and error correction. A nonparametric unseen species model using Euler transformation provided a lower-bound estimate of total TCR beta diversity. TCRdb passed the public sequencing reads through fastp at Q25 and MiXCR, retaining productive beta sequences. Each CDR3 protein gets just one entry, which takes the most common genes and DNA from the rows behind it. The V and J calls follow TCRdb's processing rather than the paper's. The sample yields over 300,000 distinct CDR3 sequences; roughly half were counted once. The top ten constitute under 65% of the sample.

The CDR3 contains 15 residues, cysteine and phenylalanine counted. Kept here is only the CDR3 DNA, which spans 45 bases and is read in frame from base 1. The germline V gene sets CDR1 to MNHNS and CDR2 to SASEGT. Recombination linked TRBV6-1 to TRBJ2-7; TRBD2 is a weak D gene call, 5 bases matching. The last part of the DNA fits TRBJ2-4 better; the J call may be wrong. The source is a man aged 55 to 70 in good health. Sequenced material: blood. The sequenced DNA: TGTGCCAGCAGTGAAGGGAGGCAAACCAAAAACATTCAGTACTTC. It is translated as CASSEGRQTKNIQYF.